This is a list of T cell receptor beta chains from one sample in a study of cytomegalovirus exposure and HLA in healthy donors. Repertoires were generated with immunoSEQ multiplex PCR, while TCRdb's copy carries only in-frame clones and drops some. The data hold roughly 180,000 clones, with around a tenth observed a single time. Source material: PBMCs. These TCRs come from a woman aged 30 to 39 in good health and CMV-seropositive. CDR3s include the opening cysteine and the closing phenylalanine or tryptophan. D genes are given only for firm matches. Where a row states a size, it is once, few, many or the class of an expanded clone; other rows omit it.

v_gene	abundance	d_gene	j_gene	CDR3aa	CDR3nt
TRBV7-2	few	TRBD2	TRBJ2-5	CASSGLAGAGETQYF	TGTGCCAGCAGCGGACTAGCGGGGGCGGGGGAGACCCAGTACTTC
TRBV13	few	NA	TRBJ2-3	CASSLGQGSTGADTQYF	TGTGCCAGCAGCTTAGGCCAGGGCTCGACGGGCGCAGATACGCAGTATTTT
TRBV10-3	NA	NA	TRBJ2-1	CAISEGGGYNEQFF	TGTGCCATCAGTGAAGGGGGGGGATACAATGAGCAGTTCTTC
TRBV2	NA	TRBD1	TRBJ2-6	CASRPGTGSFSGANVLTF	TGTGCCAGCAGACCCGGGACAGGGAGTTTTTCTGGGGCCAACGTCCTGACTTTC
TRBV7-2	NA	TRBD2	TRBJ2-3	CASSLVAGATDTQYF	TGTGCCAGCAGCTTGGTAGCGGGAGCAACAGATACGCAGTATTTT
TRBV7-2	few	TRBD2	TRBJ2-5	CASRLETSLETQYF	TGTGCCAGCAGGCTAGAGACTAGCCTCGAGACCCAGTACTTC
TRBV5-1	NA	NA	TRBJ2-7	CASSLRDRFPYEQYF	TGCGCCAGCAGCTTGCGAGACAGGTTTCCCTACGAGCAGTACTTC
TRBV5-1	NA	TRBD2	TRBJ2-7	CASSPMSGSSYEQYF	TGCGCCAGCAGCCCAATGAGCGGGAGCTCCTACGAGCAGTACTTC
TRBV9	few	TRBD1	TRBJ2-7	CASSTHRDRVRGYEQYF	TGTGCCAGCAGCACACACCGGGACAGGGTGCGGGGATACGAGCAGTACTTC
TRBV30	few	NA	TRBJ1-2	CAWSVPGRGYGYTF	TGTGCCTGGAGTGTACCGGGGAGGGGGTATGGCTACACCTTC
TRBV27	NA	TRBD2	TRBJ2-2	CASSLFFAKGLPSNTGELFF	TGTGCCAGCAGTTTATTTTTTGCGAAGGGACTACCCTCGAACACCGGGGAGCTGTTTTTT
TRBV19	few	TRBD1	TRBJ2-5	CASSMGQDFRETQYF	TGTGCCAGTAGTATGGGACAGGATTTTCGAGAGACCCAGTACTTC
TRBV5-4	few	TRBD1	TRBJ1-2	CASSPLGTGAYGYTF	TGTGCCAGCAGCCCATTAGGGACAGGGGCGTATGGCTACACCTTC
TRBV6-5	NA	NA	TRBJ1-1	CASRSGRNTEAFF	TGTGCCAGCAGGTCCGGGAGGAACACTGAAGCTTTCTTT
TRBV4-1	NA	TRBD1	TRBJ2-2	CASSHGQVNTGELFF	TGCGCCAGCAGCCACGGACAGGTTAACACCGGGGAGCTGTTTTTT
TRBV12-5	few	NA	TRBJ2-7	CASGLVPGNSSYEQYF	TGTGCTAGTGGTTTGGTACCGGGAAACTCTTCCTACGAGCAGTACTTC
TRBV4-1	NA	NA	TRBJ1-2	CASSQDRETGLGEGGYTF	TGCGCCAGCAGCCAAGATAGGGAGACAGGATTGGGGGAGGGTGGCTACACCTTC
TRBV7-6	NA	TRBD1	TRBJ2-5	CASSLIFGTGLETQYF	TGTGCCAGCAGCTTGATCTTCGGGACAGGGCTGGAGACCCAGTACTTC
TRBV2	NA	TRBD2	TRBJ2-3	CASRTGTSGYTDTQYF	TGTGCCAGCAGGACCGGGACTAGCGGATACACAGATACGCAGTATTTT
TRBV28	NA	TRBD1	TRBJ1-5	CASSVTGGPHQPQHF	TGTGCCAGCAGTGTCACAGGGGGTCCCCATCAGCCCCAGCATTTT
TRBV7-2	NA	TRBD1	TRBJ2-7	CASSLVGQGFYEQYF	TGTGCCAGCAGCTTAGTGGGACAGGGTTTCTACGAGCAGTACTTC
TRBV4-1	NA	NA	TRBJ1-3	CASSQERPSSGNTIYF	TGCGCCAGCAGCCAAGAGAGGCCTTCCTCTGGAAACACCATATATTTT
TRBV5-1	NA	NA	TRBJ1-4	CASSLELSQLASGELFF	TGCGCCAGCAGCTTGGAATTAAGTCAGCTTGCCTCAGGGGAACTGTTTTTT
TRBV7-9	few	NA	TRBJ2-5	CASSRSAETQYF	TGTGCCAGCAGCCGGTCCGCGGAGACCCAGTACTTC
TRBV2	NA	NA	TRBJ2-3	CASKGFSTDTQYF	TGTGCCAGCAAGGGGTTTAGCACAGATACGCAGTATTTT
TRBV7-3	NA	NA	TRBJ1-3	CASSLFWLVWGLWRSGNTIYF	TGTGCCAGCAGCTTATTTTGGTTGGTGTGGGGTCTTTGGAGGTCGGGAAACACCATATATTTT
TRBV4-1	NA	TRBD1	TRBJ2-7	CASSRTTGSHNYEQYF	TGCGCCAGCAGCCGTACGACAGGGTCTCACAACTACGAGCAGTACTTC
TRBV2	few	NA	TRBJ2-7	CASSGQGRGDEQYF	TGTGCCAGCAGTGGACAGGGCAGGGGGGACGAGCAGTACTTC
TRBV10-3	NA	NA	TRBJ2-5	CAISESQGIETQYF	TGTGCCATCAGTGAGTCTCAGGGGATAGAGACCCAGTACTTC
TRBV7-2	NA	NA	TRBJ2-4	CASSFSPSQNIQYF	TGTGCCAGCAGCTTTAGTCCTTCGCAAAACATTCAGTACTTC
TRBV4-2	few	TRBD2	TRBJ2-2	CASKMVAGFTGELFF	TGTGCCAGCAAGATGGTAGCGGGATTCACCGGGGAGCTGTTTTTT
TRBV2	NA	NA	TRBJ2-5	CASSIGEETQYF	TGTGCCAGCAGTATAGGGGAAGAGACCCAGTACTTC
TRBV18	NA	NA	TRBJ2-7	CASSTGLSSYEQYF	TGTGCCAGCTCAACGGGACTGAGCTCCTACGAGCAGTACTTC
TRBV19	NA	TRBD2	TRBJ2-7	CASRNGLDQYF	TGTGCCAGTAGAAACGGACTAGACCAGTACTTC
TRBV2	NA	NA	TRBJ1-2	CASSGTANYGYTF	TGTGCCAGCAGTGGGACAGCAAACTATGGCTACACCTTC
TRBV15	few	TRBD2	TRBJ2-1	CATSRTSGRALGLSNEQFF	TGTGCCACCAGCAGGACTAGCGGGAGGGCTTTGGGTCTGAGTAATGAGCAGTTCTTC
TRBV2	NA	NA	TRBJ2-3	CASSEGLLTDTQYF	TGTGCCAGCAGTGAAGGTTTACTCACAGATACGCAGTATTTT
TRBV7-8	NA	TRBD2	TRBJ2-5	CASKFLGGSSWQETQYF	TGTGCCAGCAAATTCCTAGGCGGGAGCAGTTGGCAAGAGACCCAGTACTTC
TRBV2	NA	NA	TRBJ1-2	CASSGPRVIGGYTF	TGTGCCAGCAGTGGACCGAGGGTAATCGGCGGCTACACCTTC
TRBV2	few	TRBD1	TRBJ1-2	CASSQGQNNYGYTF	TGTGCCAGCAGTCAGGGACAGAATAACTATGGCTACACCTTC
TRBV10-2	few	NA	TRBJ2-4	CASSEGLQNIQYF	TGCGCCAGCAGTGAAGGACTCCAAAACATTCAGTACTTC